A selection of T cell receptor beta chains follows, all from one sample in a study of T cells expressing NK-cell markers. TCRdb reworked the 5' RACE reads into one entry per CDR3 protein, no DNA. Reported are some 450,000 distinct CDR3 sequences; the ten largest clones contain 7.3%. Sample: blood T cells: a sorted CD56 or NKG2C T cell subset, CD4+ or CD8+ T cells, or bulk PBMC T cells (not recorded which). The receptor set was obtained from a woman between 18 and 70 years old in good health. Each CDR3 is given with its conserved first and last residue.

>TRBV9|TRBJ1-2
CASSVTGTGSSYTF
>TRBV29-1|TRBJ1-2
CSVDPFTGTGIHYGYTF
>TRBV30|TRBJ2-1
CAWISNWGNEQFF
>TRBV5-1|TRBJ2-5
CASSLGGASLFQETQYF
>TRBV12-3/TRBV12-4|TRBJ2-4
CASTPWGGKNIQYF
>TRBV4-3|TRBJ2-1
CASSQDEEGYNEQFF
>TRBV5-1|TRBJ2-6
CASSLGANVLTF
>TRBV5-1|TRBJ2-5
CASSFSAGEETQYF
>TRBV20-1|TRBJ2-1
CSASSPNEQFF
>TRBV18|TRBJ2-1
CASSPTRQGIDEQFF
>TRBV27|TRBJ2-7
CASRPGYPHEQYF
>TRBV29-1|TRBJ2-3
CSLRLAGVGTDTQYF
>TRBV29-1|TRBJ1-4
CSVAPGTTNEKLFF
>TRBV10-3|TRBJ2-5
CAIMGTSGSETQYF
>TRBV14|TRBJ2-1
CASSQVWGQGSNEQFF
>TRBV28|TRBJ2-3
CASSLASLGLVTDTQYF
>TRBV20-1|TRBJ2-7
CSGNTGTSGAYEQYF
>TRBV12-3/TRBV12-4|TRBJ2-5
CASSYEEVAGEETQYF
>TRBV5-1|TRBJ2-1
CASGEGLGNEQFF
>TRBV7-3|TRBJ1-2
CASSLMGSPPGYGYTF
>TRBV28|TRBJ2-5
CASSVSGGQETQYF
>TRBV12-3/TRBV12-4|TRBJ2-2
CASSTPTGELFF
>TRBV27|TRBJ2-1
CASSLGTANEQFF
>TRBV12-3/TRBV12-4|TRBJ2-2
CASSYGGVNTGELFF
>TRBV20-1|TRBJ2-3
CSASAGLAGGDTQYF
>TRBV30|TRBJ2-3
CAWITTGTIQYF
>TRBV30|TRBJ2-1
CAWLTGGYNEQFF
>TRBV12-3/TRBV12-4|TRBJ2-4
CASRSIQGFPNIQYF
>TRBV29-1|TRBJ2-2
CSATSGGNTGELFF
>TRBV6-5|TRBJ2-4
CASSYSGQGLAKNIQYF
>TRBV15|TRBJ1-1
CATSRDPPGGAGIVWTEAFF
>TRBV6-2/TRBV6-3|TRBJ1-2
CASSYVNYGYTF
>TRBV13|TRBJ2-6
CASSLLASGANVLTF
>TRBV7-2|TRBJ2-1
CASSLARPQDEQFF
>TRBV6-5|TRBJ2-5
CASSYGRLLETQYF